Below, one T cell receptor (beta chain) is given with its context. The data are from a study of blood T cell repertoires in COVID-19. Germline CDR1 and CDR2: SNHLY and FYNNEI. Trimming stripped 7 bases from V and 2 bases from J, with 12 bases between. The CDR3 spans 13 residues. The protocol was immunoSEQ multiplex PCR, while the TCRdb copy is restricted to in-frame clones and leaves out a portion. The data hold hundreds of thousands of clones, with around 90% observed a single time. The material sequenced was peripheral blood. The chain recombines TRBV2 with TRBJ2-7, with a tentative D call TRBD1 (5 bases). The clonotype comes from an elderly man with acute or convalescent COVID-19. The chain's CDR3 is CASTGPQTYEQYF. CDR3 bases: TGTGCCAGCACAGGGCCCCAGACCTACGAGCAGTACTTC.